This T cell receptor beta chain was retrieved from a study of CD8+ T cells in alopecia areata. After isolation, RNA underwent reverse transcription to generate cDNA as the sequencing template. TCRdb's copy holds only in-frame clones and misses some; the assay was immunoSEQ multiplex PCR. The profile shows roughly 230,000 clones, approximately 47% of them singletons. Treatment noted: oral pan-JAK inhibitor, 5-10 mg twice daily. The CDR3 loop spans 13 amino acids. V gave up 2 bases and J gave up 7 bases, with 14 bases separating them. Per germline, CDR1 SQVTM and CDR2 ANQGSEA. The sample here was CD4+ T cells sorted from blood, taken at approximately week 36, from a patient treated with tofacitinib. This clonotype was sampled from a human donor with alopecia areata. The gene calls are TRBV29-1 and TRBJ2-5; D possibly corresponds to TRBD1 (6 bases). CDR3: CSVEITGRGTQYF. The DNA for the CDR3 is TGCAGCGTTGAAATTACGGGCAGGGGGACCCAGTACTTC.